This entry lists 7 T cell receptor beta chains sequenced from one sample in a study of T cells in localized non-small cell lung cancer. The protocol was immunoSEQ multiplex PCR, while the TCRdb copy is restricted to in-frame clones and leaves out a portion. The profile shows 15,000 to 20,000 clones, 83% of them singletons. The sequenced sample was peripheral blood, obtained before any cancer treatment. These TCRs come from a male donor older than 55 with stage III lung adenocarcinoma.

This clone was observed a handful of times. The chain links TRBV6-5 to TRBJ2-1; TRBD1 aligns across 8 bases. V trimming: 5 bases; J trimming: 6 bases; junction bases outside the gene matches: 3. The length of the CDR3 is 13 residues. Germline V gene lookup returns CDR1 MNHEY and CDR2 SVGAGI. CDR3 protein: CASSKQGGNEQFF. The CDR3 nucleotides read TGTGCCAGCAGTAAACAGGGGGGCAATGAGCAGTTCTTC.

The gene calls are TRBV6-1 and TRBJ1-5; D is unclear. Per the germline V gene, CDR1 is MNHNS and CDR2 is SASEGT. The CDR3 contains 13 residues. Trimming stripped 8 bases from V and 5 bases from J, with 13 bases between. For the CDR3, the DNA is TGTGCCAGCTTAGCCGGGGATTATCAGCCCCAGCATTTT. Translating it yields CASLAGDYQPQHF.

The J gene is TRBJ2-7, the V gene TRBV6-1; the match to TRBD1 covers 7 bases. CDR3 length: 15 residues. Germline V CDR1 and CDR2: MNHNS, SASEGT. The J segment lost 0 bases and the V segment lost 7 bases, leaving 9 bases of the junction unmatched. The CDR3 loop reads CASTAGTDLSYEQYF. Written as DNA, the CDR3 is TGTGCCAGCACCGCTGGGACAGACCTCTCCTACGAGCAGTACTTC.

The rearrangement links TRBV9 to TRBJ2-4, with 14 nucleotides matching TRBD2. CDR1 and CDR2 (germline): SGDLS, YYNGEE. The CDR3 is 17 residues long. J lost 6 bases, V lost 4 bases, and 9 bases had no gene match. CDR3 amino acids: CASSRGLAGATGNIQYF. CDR3 bases: TGTGCCAGCAGCCGGGGACTAGCGGGGGCGACTGGAAACATTCAGTACTTC.

The rearrangement uses TRBV2 and TRBJ2-1; D gene ambiguous. The CDR3 totals 11 residues. V dropped 4 bases and J dropped 6 bases, with 4 bases sitting between them. Germline V lookup: CDR1 SNHLY, CDR2 FYNNEI. CDR3 nucleotide sequence: TGTGCCAGCAGTGCTTTCAATGAGCAGTTCTTC. Translated: CASSAFNEQFF.

V gene TRBV5-4 combines with J gene TRBJ1-2; no firm D call. V lost 2 bases, J lost 0 bases, and 8 bases lay in between. The CDR3 extends over 14 amino acids. The germline V gene has CDR1 SGHNT and CDR2 YYREEE (reference sequence). The CDR3 nucleotides read TGTGCCAGCAGCTTAGGCACTGCTAACTATGGCTACACCTTC. Translated: CASSLGTANYGYTF.

The CDR3 sequence is CASSPVPVSPMNPYEQYF. The CDR3 DNA reads TGTGCCAGCAGCCCCGTTCCCGTCAGCCCTATGAACCCCTACGAGCAGTACTTC. This chain uses TRBV5-5 with TRBJ2-7, with D hard to call. Looked up from germline, CDR1 is SGHKS and CDR2 is YYEKEE (reference sequence). There are 18 residues in the CDR3. V lost 4 bases to trimming and J lost 2 bases, with 25 bases between them.